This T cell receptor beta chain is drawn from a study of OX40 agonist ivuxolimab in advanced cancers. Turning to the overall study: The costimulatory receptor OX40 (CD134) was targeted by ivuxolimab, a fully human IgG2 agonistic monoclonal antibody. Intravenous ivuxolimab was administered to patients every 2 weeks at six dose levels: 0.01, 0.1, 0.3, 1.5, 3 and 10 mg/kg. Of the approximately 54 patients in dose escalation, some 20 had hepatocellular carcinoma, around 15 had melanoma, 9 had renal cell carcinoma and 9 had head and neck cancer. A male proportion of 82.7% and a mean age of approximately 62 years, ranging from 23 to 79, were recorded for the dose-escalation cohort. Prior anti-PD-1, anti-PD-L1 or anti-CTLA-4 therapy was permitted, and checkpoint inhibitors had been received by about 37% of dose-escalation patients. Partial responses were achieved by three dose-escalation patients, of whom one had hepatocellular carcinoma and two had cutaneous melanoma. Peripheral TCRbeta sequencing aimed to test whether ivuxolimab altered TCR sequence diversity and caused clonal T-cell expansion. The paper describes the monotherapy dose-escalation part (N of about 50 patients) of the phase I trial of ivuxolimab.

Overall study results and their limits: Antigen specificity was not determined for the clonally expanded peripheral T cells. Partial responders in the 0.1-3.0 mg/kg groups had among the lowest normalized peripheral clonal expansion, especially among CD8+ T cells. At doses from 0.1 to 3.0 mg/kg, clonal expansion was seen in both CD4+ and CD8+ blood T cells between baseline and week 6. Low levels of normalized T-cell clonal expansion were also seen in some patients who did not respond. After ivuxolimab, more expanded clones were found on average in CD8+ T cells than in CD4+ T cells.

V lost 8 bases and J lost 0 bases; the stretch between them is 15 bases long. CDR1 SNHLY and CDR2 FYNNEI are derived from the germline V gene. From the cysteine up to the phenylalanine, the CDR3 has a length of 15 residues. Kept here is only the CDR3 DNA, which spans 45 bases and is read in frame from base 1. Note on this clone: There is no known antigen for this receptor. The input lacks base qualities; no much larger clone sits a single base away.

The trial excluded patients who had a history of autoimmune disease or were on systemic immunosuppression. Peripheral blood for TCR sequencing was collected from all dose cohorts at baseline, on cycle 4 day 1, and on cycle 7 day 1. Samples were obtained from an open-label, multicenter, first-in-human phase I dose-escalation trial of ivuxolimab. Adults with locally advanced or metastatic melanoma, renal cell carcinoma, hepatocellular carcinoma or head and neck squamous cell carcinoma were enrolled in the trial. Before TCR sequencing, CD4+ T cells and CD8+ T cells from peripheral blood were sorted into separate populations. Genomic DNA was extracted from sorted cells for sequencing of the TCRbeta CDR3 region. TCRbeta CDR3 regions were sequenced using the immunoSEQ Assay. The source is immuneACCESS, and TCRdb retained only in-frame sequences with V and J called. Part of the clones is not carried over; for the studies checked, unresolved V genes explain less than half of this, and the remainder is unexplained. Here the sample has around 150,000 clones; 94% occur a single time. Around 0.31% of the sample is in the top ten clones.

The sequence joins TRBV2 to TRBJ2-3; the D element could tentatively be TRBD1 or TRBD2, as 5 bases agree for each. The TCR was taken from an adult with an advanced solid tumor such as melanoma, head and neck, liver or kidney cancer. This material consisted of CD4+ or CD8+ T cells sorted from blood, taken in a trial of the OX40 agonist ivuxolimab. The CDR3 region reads CASRLLGPSTDTQYF. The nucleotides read TGTGCCAGCCGTTTGTTGGGACCTAGCACAGATACGCAGTATTTT.